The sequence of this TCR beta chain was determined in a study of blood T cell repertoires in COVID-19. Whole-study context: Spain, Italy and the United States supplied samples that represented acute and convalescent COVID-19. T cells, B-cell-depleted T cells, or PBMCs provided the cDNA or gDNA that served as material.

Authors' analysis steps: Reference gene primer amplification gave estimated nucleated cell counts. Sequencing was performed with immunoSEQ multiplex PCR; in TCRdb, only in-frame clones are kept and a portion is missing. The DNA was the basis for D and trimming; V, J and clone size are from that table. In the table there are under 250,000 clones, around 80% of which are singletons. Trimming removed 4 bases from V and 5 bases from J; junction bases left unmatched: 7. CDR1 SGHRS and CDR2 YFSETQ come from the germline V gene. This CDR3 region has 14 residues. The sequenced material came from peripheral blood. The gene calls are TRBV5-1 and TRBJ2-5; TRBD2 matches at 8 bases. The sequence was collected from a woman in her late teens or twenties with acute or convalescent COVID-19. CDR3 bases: TGCGCCAGCAGCATGGGACTAGGCGGGGAGACCCAGTACTTC. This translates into CASSMGLGGETQYF.